This entry describes one TCR beta chain. Its antigen is not known. TCRdb redid the calling of the 5' RACE reads with MiXCR, one entry per CDR3 protein. The table records more than 90,000 distinct CDR3 sequences, around 13% of them present only once. This sample is part of a study of early T cells in non-severe SARS-CoV-2 infection. Per the germline V gene, CDR1 is SGHTA and CDR2 is FQGNSA. There are 15 residues in the CDR3. V shed 1 base and J shed 6 bases, with 10 bases lying between them. Findings and limits, study-wide: VDJdb matches were skewed toward anti-spike CD8 T cell responses.

This receptor was obtained from an adult who was a healthcare worker with PCR-confirmed SARS-CoV-2 infection or an uninfected control (not recorded which). Sequenced: whole blood. This chain joins TRBV7-2 and TRBJ1-6; tentatively, D is TRBD1 (5 bases). The chain's CDR3 is CASSLVGRANSPLHF. CDR3 nucleotides: TGTGCCAGCAGCTTAGTGGGGCGCGCTAATTCACCCCTCCACTTT. The whole variable domain, remainder taken from reference TRBV7-2 and TRBJ1-6, is GAGVSQSPSNKVTEKGKDVELRCDPISGHTALYWYRQSLGQGLEFLIYFQGNSAPDKSGLPSDRFSAERTGGSVSTLTIQRTQQEDSAVYLCASSLVGRANSPLHFGNGTRLTVT.